The 23 T cell receptor beta chains reported below all come from one sample, sequenced in a study of blood T cell repertoires in COVID-19. The repertoire was sequenced with immunoSEQ multiplex PCR; TCRdb's copy has only in-frame clones and lacks some. The data hold about 300,000 clones, with 65% to 85% observed a single time. Material for sequencing was peripheral blood. The origin of the receptors is a woman between 50 and 59 years old with acute or convalescent COVID-19.

V usage is TRBV28 and J usage is TRBJ1-2; 7 bases are a match to TRBD1. With V trimmed by 6 bases and J by 8 bases, 9 bases remained unmatched. The CDR3 is made up of 13 amino acids. Germline values: CDR1 MDHEN, CDR2 SYDVKM. In DNA, the CDR3 is TGTGCCAGCAGCTACTCGACAGGGAAGGGCTACACCTTC. As protein: CASSYSTGKGYTF.

This clone has just one count. V gene TRBV10-2 combines with J gene TRBJ2-5; D possibly corresponds to TRBD2 (5 bases). CDR3 length: 13 residues. The germline V gene has CDR1 WSHSY and CDR2 SAAADI. V was shortened by 6 bases and J by 5 bases, with 13 bases between the two germline ends. The CDR3 region is CASRVARRETQYF. The CDR3 DNA follows: TGCGCCAGCAGGGTAGCGCGTAGGGAGACCCAGTACTTC.

The chain employs TRBV2 and TRBJ2-1, with 15 positions matching TRBD2. The CDR3 consists of 19 residues. Trimming at V came to 6 bases and at J to 6 bases, leaving 15 bases not matched to a gene. Germline CDR1 SNHLY, CDR2 FYNNEI. CDR3 sequence: CASRAPPGLAGGDVNEQFF. CDR3 coding DNA: TGTGCCAGCAGGGCGCCGCCCGGACTAGCGGGGGGGGACGTCAATGAGCAGTTCTTC.

The V call is TRBV29-1, the J call TRBJ1-1, with TRBD1 as a possible D gene (6 bases). V dropped 4 bases and J dropped 5 bases, with 11 bases sitting between them. The CDR3 has 12 residues. Per the germline V gene, CDR1 is SQVTM and CDR2 is ANQGSEA. The CDR3 here is CSVAGEGTEAFF. The CDR3 bases are TGCAGCGTTGCAGGGGAGGGGACTGAAGCTTTCTTT.

This clone occurred once. This chain joins TRBV5-6 and TRBJ2-2, with a tentative D call TRBD1 (6 bases). The CDR3 is 16 amino acids. CDR1 is SGHDT, CDR2 YYEEEE, per germline. The V end was cut by 2 bases, the J end by 0 bases, with 11 bases between. The CDR3 nucleotides are TGTGCCAGCAGCTTTCTAGGGGGATCGAACACCGGGGAGCTGTTTTTT. Protein sequence: CASSFLGGSNTGELFF.

This chain connects TRBV5-1 to TRBJ2-4; 7 nucleotides match TRBD1. The CDR3 loop spans 14 amino acids. Germline V CDR1 and CDR2: SGHRS, YFSETQ. Trimming took 4 bases from V and 5 from J; bases not matched to a gene: 6. The chain's CDR3 is CASSITGVENIQYF. In nucleotides, the CDR3 is TGCGCCAGCAGCATCACAGGGGTGGAAAACATTCAGTACTTC.

This chain connects TRBV6-5 to TRBJ2-7, with D possibly matching TRBD2 (6 bases). In germline, CDR1 is MNHEY, CDR2 SVGAGI. Trimming pared 10 bases from V and 4 bases from J, leaving 20 bases between. This CDR3 is built from 14 residues. This CDR3 reads CATQVSGEGYEQYV. The CDR3 DNA is TGTGCCACCCAGGTTTCGGGGGAAGGGTACGAGCAGTACGTC.

The rearrangement uses TRBV7-2 and TRBJ2-3; D is ambiguous. The ends were cut back, 0 bases at V and 2 bases at J, with 9 bases in the middle. The CDR3 has 15 amino acids. Per the germline V gene, CDR1 is SGHTA and CDR2 is FQGNSA. CDR3 sequence: CASSLATTTTDTQYF. The CDR3 DNA reads as TGTGCCAGCAGCTTAGCCACTACCACCACAGATACGCAGTATTTT.

The genes are TRBV3-1 (or the pseudogene TRBV3-2) and TRBJ2-5, with D perhaps TRBD2 (5 bases). Germline V gene lookup returns CDR1 LGHDT and CDR2 YNNKEL (reference sequence). The CDR3 is made up of 17 amino acids. V was pared by 3 bases and J by 1 base, with 18 bases between. CDR3 sequence (DNA): TGTGCCAGCAGCCAGGATCGTGGTGCGGGTCGCCAAGAGACCCAGTACTTC. It specifies CASSQDRGAGRQETQYF.

The chain joins TRBV12-3 or TRBV12-4 to TRBJ1-2, with TRBD1 matching 7 bases. Trimming took 1 base from V and 8 from J; bases not matched to a gene: 4. The CDR3 length is 13 residues. In nucleotides, the CDR3 is TGTGCCAGCAGTTTAGGACAGGGTAGAGGCTACACCTTC. This sequence encodes CASSLGQGRGYTF.

The rearrangement joins TRBV24-1 to TRBJ2-5; 12 nucleotides line up with TRBD1. Trimming cost V 5 bases and J 4 bases; bases outside gene matches: 7. The CDR3 length is 16 residues. The germline V gene has CDR1 KGHDR and CDR2 SFDVKD. CDR3 sequence reads: CATSGTGTGGSETQYF. CDR3 in DNA: TGTGCCACCAGTGGGACCGGGACAGGGGGCTCAGAGACCCAGTACTTC.

The sample holds one count of this clone. The chain is built from TRBV7-9 and TRBJ1-3, with 9 bases matching TRBD1. CDR3 size: 14 residues. Germline CDR1 reads SEHNR; CDR2 reads FQNEAQ (reference sequence). Trimming removed 4 bases from V and 3 bases from J; junction bases left unmatched: 1. The DNA for the CDR3 is TGTGCCAGCAGCTGGGACAGGGATGGAAACACCATATATTTT. As protein: CASSWDRDGNTIYF.

The genes are TRBV3-1 (or the pseudogene TRBV3-2) and TRBJ1-6; D call uncertain. This CDR3 comprises 14 residues. V lost 4 bases to trimming and J lost 11 bases, with 15 bases between them. Germline lookup yields CDR1 LGHDT and CDR2 YNNKEL (reference sequence). The CDR3 region is CASSPSAGRAPLHF. CDR3 DNA sequence: TGTGCCAGCAGCCCCTCAGCGGGCCGCGCACCCCTCCACTTT.

The gene calls are TRBV13 and TRBJ2-7; 7 bases are a match to TRBD1. This CDR3 has 14 residues. Germline CDR1 and CDR2: PRHDT and FYEKMQ (reference sequence). V trimming: 6 bases; J trimming: 6 bases; junction bases outside the gene matches: 11. The CDR3 protein is CASSRQGTVGEQYV. The CDR3 nucleotides are TGTGCCAGCAGTCGACAGGGAACGGTCGGCGAGCAGTACGTC.

This chain joins TRBV6-5 and TRBJ2-1, with a tentative D call TRBD2 (5 bases). The CDR3 extends over 14 amino acids. V lost 0 bases and J lost 6, with 9 bases in between. Germline lookup yields CDR1 MNHEY and CDR2 SVGAGI. The CDR3 region is CASSYSHGVNEQFF. The CDR3 DNA reads as TGTGCCAGCAGTTACTCGCACGGGGTCAATGAGCAGTTCTTC.

This clone came up once. The V and J genes are TRBV24-1 and TRBJ2-1; 10 bases line up with TRBD1. This CDR3 spans 16 amino acids. Germline V gene lookup returns CDR1 KGHDR and CDR2 SFDVKD. The V segment lost 4 bases and the J segment 5 bases; nucleotides outside the gene matches: 7. In DNA, the CDR3 is TGTGCCACCAGTGACCCCGGGACAGGGGAGGACAATGAGCAGTTCTTC. Residues: CATSDPGTGEDNEQFF.

This clone came up once. The chain uses TRBV7-2 and TRBJ2-5, with D possibly TRBD2 on 6 matching bases. Per the germline V gene, CDR1 is SGHTA and CDR2 is FQGNSA. Trimming took 2 bases from V and 3 from J, leaving 7 bases between them. This CDR3 comprises 13 residues. The CDR3 region is CASSLQREETQYF. The CDR3 nucleotides are TGTGCCAGCAGCTTACAGCGGGAAGAGACCCAGTACTTC.

The genes are TRBV9 and TRBJ1-2; weak D call: TRBD1 (5 bases). Germline V lookup: CDR1 SGDLS, CDR2 YYNGEE. V was shortened by 0 bases and J by 4 bases, with 10 bases between the two germline ends. The length of the CDR3 is 14 residues. The CDR3 spells CASSVVAGGYGYTF. The CDR3 nucleotides are TGTGCCAGCAGCGTAGTAGCGGGGGGCTATGGCTACACCTTC.

The chain combines TRBV2 with TRBJ2-3; 8 nucleotides agree with TRBD2. Trimming removed 4 bases from V and 1 base from J; junction bases left unmatched: 4. The CDR3 consists of 15 residues. Germline CDR1 is SNHLY and CDR2 is FYNNEI. DNA for the CDR3: TGTGCCAGCAGTGCGGTTAGCGGGGGCACAGATACGCAGTATTTT. Its protein product is CASSAVSGGTDTQYF. The whole variable domain, filled in from reference TRBV2 and TRBJ2-3, reads EPEVTQTPSHQVTQMGQEVILRCVPISNHLYFYWYRQILGQKVEFLVSFYNNEISEKSEIFDDQFSVERPDGSNFTLKIRSTKLEDSAMYFCASSAVSGGTDTQYFGPGTRLTVL.

The J gene is TRBJ1-5, the V gene TRBV19; possibly TRBD1 for D (5 bases). This CDR3 region has 16 residues. V lost 3 bases and J 5 bases, leaving 17 bases between the germline ends. Germline CDR1 reads LNHDA; CDR2 reads SQIVND (reference sequence). CDR3 in DNA: TGTGCCAGTAGTATCAGCGGGGGTCAATCATATCAGCCCCAGCATTTT. It is translated as CASSISGGQSYQPQHF.

V gene TRBV7-8 combines with J gene TRBJ1-6; no definite D call. Germline CDR1 SGHVS, CDR2 FQNEAQ. This CDR3 spans 15 amino acids. Trimming took off 2 bases at V and 7 bases at J, with 12 bases between the two ends. The CDR3 spells CASSLHRFQNSPLHF. The CDR3 bases are TGTGCCAGCAGCTTACACCGTTTCCAGAATTCACCCCTCCACTTT.

V gene TRBV10-3 combines with J gene TRBJ1-1, with TRBD1 as a possible D gene (6 bases). Germline CDR1 and CDR2: ENHRY and SYGVKD. The length of the CDR3 is 14 residues. V was trimmed by 6 bases and J by 2 bases, leaving 13 bases between them. DNA of the CDR3: TGTGCCATCAGCAGAACAGGGTTTAACACTGAAGCTTTCTTT. Translating gives CAISRTGFNTEAFF.

The J gene is TRBJ2-1, the V gene TRBV13; tentatively, D is TRBD2 (6 bases). The CDR3 has 15 amino acids. The germline V gene has CDR1 PRHDT and CDR2 FYEKMQ (reference sequence). V was shortened by 5 bases and J by 7 bases, with 18 bases between the two germline ends. CDR3 sequence: CASSQNRDSKNEQFF. The DNA of the CDR3 is TGTGCCAGCAGCCAGAACCGGGACTCAAAAAATGAGCAGTTCTTC.